This record looks at one T cell receptor (beta chain) sequence and its context. Treatment indicated: preoperative locoregional IRX-2 cytokine immunotherapy. This phase Ib study tested locoregional IRX-2 cytokine immunotherapy given before surgery. The repertoire was sequenced with immunoSEQ multiplex PCR; TCRdb's copy has only in-frame clones and lacks some. The table has 75,000 to 100,000 clones, approximately 90% seen once. CDR3 length: 15 amino acids. In germline, CDR1 is SGHDN, CDR2 FVKESK. V was trimmed by 3 bases and J by 7 bases, leaving 15 bases between them. The sample comes from a study of preoperative IRX-2 immunotherapy in early breast cancer.

This chain uses TRBV14 with TRBJ2-2; D assignment may be TRBD1 or TRBD2 (5 bases each). The TCR comes from a human donor with breast cancer. The sequencing used tumor tissue, collected after IRX-2 immunotherapy. The CDR3 loop reads CASSHPGRWDGELFF. CDR3 in DNA: TGTGCCAGCAGCCATCCGGGGCGTTGGGACGGGGAGCTGTTTTTT.